The 21 T cell receptor beta chains below come from one sample, sequenced in a study of STAT3 mutations in large granular lymphocyte leukemia. These receptors' antigens are unknown. Broader study findings: At least one immunodominant TCR beta clonotype appeared in every T-cell large granular lymphocyte leukemia patient.

Sequenced by immunoSEQ multiplex PCR; TCRdb stores in-frame clones only, minus some. Found here are more than 4,500 clones, around four fifths of them singletons; the top ten hold more than 75%. The sample comprised peripheral blood mononuclear cells. Receptors were obtained from a man aged 40-49 years with T-cell large granular lymphocyte leukemia. Some clones in this sample may be carry-over from other donors' samples.

The chain has TRBV4-2 and TRBJ2-3; TRBD2 aligns across 11 bases. Germline V CDR1 and CDR2: LGHNA, YNFKEQ. Trimming removed 4 bases from V and 2 bases from J; junction bases left unmatched: 5. The CDR3 length is 16 residues. Here the CDR3 reads CASSRGLAGATDTQYF. The DNA for the CDR3 is TGTGCCAGCAGCCGAGGACTAGCGGGCGCCACAGATACGCAGTATTTT.

The chain joins TRBV28 to TRBJ2-2; weak D call: TRBD2 (6 bases). The CDR3 is 15 residues long. CDR1 is MDHEN, CDR2 SYDVKM, per germline. With 7 bases removed from V and 2 bases from J, the gap between germline ends came to 14 bases. CDR3 DNA sequence: TGTGCCAGCAAGGTGCGGGAAATCAACACCGGGGAGCTGTTTTTT. Residues: CASKVREINTGELFF.

The chain has TRBV2 and TRBJ2-3; possible D gene TRBD2, 6 bases. Trimming shortened V by 6 bases and J by 1 base, and 11 bases separated the two germline ends. The CDR3 totals 14 residues. The germline V gene has CDR1 SNHLY and CDR2 FYNNEI. The chain's CDR3 is CASRRSSGTDTQYF. The DNA for the CDR3 is TGTGCCAGCAGGCGGTCTAGCGGCACAGATACGCAGTATTTT.

The gene calls are TRBV19 and TRBJ1-5; 7 bases are shared with TRBD1. Per germline, CDR1 LNHDA and CDR2 SQIVND (reference sequence). This CDR3 spans 13 amino acids. V was clipped by 5 bases and J by 5 bases; unmatched bases: 3. In DNA form, the CDR3 reads TGTGCCAGTAGTGGAGACAGGGATCAGCCCCAGCATTTT. This translates into CASSGDRDQPQHF.

This chain joins TRBV7-8 and TRBJ1-2; weak D call: TRBD1 (6 bases). This CDR3 spans 16 amino acids. V dropped 1 base and J dropped 8 bases, with 20 bases sitting between them. Germline V gene lookup returns CDR1 SGHVS and CDR2 FQNEAQ. The chain's CDR3 is CASSLVIGGGGWGYTF. DNA of the CDR3: TGTGCCAGCAGCTTAGTTATCGGGGGCGGAGGATGGGGCTACACCTTC. The whole variable domain, filled in from reference TRBV7-8 and TRBJ1-2, reads GAGVSQSPRYKVAKRGQDVALRCDPISGHVSLFWYQQALGQGPEFLTYFQNEAQLDKSGLPSDRFFAERPEGSVSTLKIQRTQQEDSAVYLCASSLVIGGGGWGYTFGSGTRLTVV.

The rearrangement uses TRBV28 and TRBJ1-1; no clear D gene. The V end lost 6 bases, the J end lost 2 bases, and 10 bases lay between the germline ends. There are 13 residues in the CDR3. Looked up from germline, CDR1 is MDHEN and CDR2 is SYDVKM. The chain's CDR3 is CASSLQLNTEAFF. Written as DNA, the CDR3 is TGTGCCAGCAGCTTACAGCTAAACACTGAAGCTTTCTTT.

The V gene is TRBV6-5, the J gene TRBJ2-7; a weak D match, TRBD1 (6 bases). Germline V CDR1 and CDR2: MNHEY, SVGAGI. CDR3 length equals 15 residues. Trimming pared 5 bases from V and 4 bases from J, leaving 18 bases between. As DNA, the CDR3 is TGTGCCAGCAGTACAGGGAGTTGGGTCGGATACGAGCAGTACTTC. It is translated as CASSTGSWVGYEQYF.

The chain is built from TRBV30 and TRBJ2-7, with D uncertain. V shed 8 bases and J shed 0 bases, with 14 bases lying between them. Germline CDR1 reads GTSNPN; CDR2 reads SVGIG (reference sequence). The CDR3 spans 13 residues. In nucleotides, the CDR3 is TGTGCCCATAGGCCAACGAGCTCCTACGAGCAGTACTTC. Its protein product is CAHRPTSSYEQYF.

This sequence joins TRBV19 and TRBJ2-4; 7 bases fit TRBD1. Per the germline V gene, CDR1 is LNHDA and CDR2 is SQIVND (reference sequence). The CDR3 is made up of 16 amino acids. V trimming: 5 bases; J trimming: 2 bases; junction bases outside the gene matches: 9. The CDR3 DNA reads as TGTGCCAGTAGTCTTCGGGACAGTTACTCCAAAAACATTCAGTACTTC. Its protein is CASSLRDSYSKNIQYF. The full variable domain, rest sourced from reference TRBV19 and TRBJ2-4, is DGGITQSPKYLFRKEGQNVTLSCEQNLNHDAMYWYRQDPGQGLRLIYYSQIVNDFQKGDIAEGYSVSREKKESFPLTVTSAQKNPTAFYLCASSLRDSYSKNIQYFGAGTRLSVL.

This rearrangement joins TRBV28 to TRBJ2-1, with 9 bases fitting TRBD2. Unmatched junction bases numbered 4, after V lost 3 bases and J lost 4 bases. CDR3 length: 15 amino acids. Germline CDR1 is MDHEN and CDR2 is SYDVKM. Here the CDR3 DNA reads TGTGCCAGCAGTTTTCAGGGACTAGCATACAATGAGCAGTTCTTC. Its translation is CASSFQGLAYNEQFF.

The chain employs TRBV7-8 and TRBJ2-7; 8 nucleotides match TRBD1. After removal of 6 bases from V and 4 bases from J, the junction contained 11 bases not matched to a gene. The CDR3 length is 15 residues. The germline V gene has CDR1 SGHVS and CDR2 FQNEAQ. The CDR3 region has the DNA TGTGCCAGCAGTCCACAGCGAACAGGGGGGTACGAGCAGTACTTC. This codes for CASSPQRTGGYEQYF.

This chain links TRBV5-1 with TRBJ2-1, with TRBD1 as a possible D gene (6 bases). Deletions cut 0 bases from V and 9 bases from J, with 7 bases between. This CDR3 is built from 12 residues. The germline gives CDR1 SGHRS, CDR2 YFSETQ. The chain's CDR3 is CASSLGGGEQFF. The CDR3, as DNA: TGCGCCAGCAGCTTGGGAGGGGGTGAGCAGTTCTTC.

The V gene is TRBV6-5, the J gene TRBJ1-1, with D perhaps matching TRBD1 (6 bases). Trimming removed 0 bases at V and 2 bases at J, with 13 bases between. The CDR3 covers 16 residues. Germline loops: CDR1 MNHEY, CDR2 SVGAGI. The CDR3 region is CASSYSRRGANTEAFF. DNA for the CDR3: TGTGCCAGCAGTTACTCGAGACGGGGGGCAAACACTGAAGCTTTCTTT.

V is TRBV7-2 and J is TRBJ2-5; D is perhaps TRBD2 (6 bases). CDR1 is SGHTA, CDR2 FQGNSA, per germline. This CDR3 region has 14 residues. The V gene lost 2 bases and the J gene lost 4 bases, with 11 bases spanning the gap. The CDR3 DNA is TGTGCCAGCAGCTTACAGGGTAGCGGAGAGACCCAGTACTTC. Residues: CASSLQGSGETQYF.

This clone occurred once. The rearrangement joins TRBV7-2 to TRBJ1-1; D is uncertain. V lost 0 bases to trimming and J lost 11 bases, with 7 bases between them. The CDR3 length is 11 residues. Per the germline V gene, CDR1 is SGHTA and CDR2 is FQGNSA. CDR3 DNA sequence: TGTGCCAGCAGCTTAGCTCAGAAGGCTTTCTTT. This gives the protein CASSLAQKAFF.

The V and J genes are TRBV18 and TRBJ1-4, with 8 bases aligning to TRBD1. The V segment lost 6 bases and the J segment 2 bases; nucleotides outside the gene matches: 8. Germline V gives CDR1 KGHSH, CDR2 LQKENI. There are 16 residues in the CDR3. This CDR3 is CASSLNRQGTNEKLFF. The CDR3 DNA reads TGTGCCAGCTCGCTTAACCGACAGGGGACTAATGAAAAACTGTTTTTT. Full variable domain (rest looked up from reference TRBV18 and TRBJ1-4): NAGVMQNPRHLVRRRGQEARLRCSPMKGHSHVYWYRQLPEEGLKFMVYLQKENIIDESGMPKERFSAEFPKEGPSILRIQQVVRGDSAAYFCASSLNRQGTNEKLFFGSGTQLSVL.

A few counts support this clone. This rearrangement joins TRBV28 to TRBJ2-3, with 8 nucleotides matching TRBD1. CDR1 and CDR2 (germline): MDHEN, SYDVKM. The V gene end was trimmed by 10 bases and the J gene end by 1 base; junction bases not matched to a gene: 10. The CDR3 consists of 15 residues. CDR3 protein: CATSSTGGRTDTQYF. In DNA, the CDR3 is TGTGCCACCAGCTCTACAGGGGGTCGCACAGATACGCAGTATTTT. Supplemented by reference TRBV28 and TRBJ2-3, the full variable domain reads DVKVTQSSRYLVKRTGEKVFLECVQDMDHENMFWYRQDPGLGLRLIYFSYDVKMKEKGDIPEGYSVSREKKERFSLILESASTNQTSMYLCATSSTGGRTDTQYFGPGTRLTVL.

V usage is TRBV27 and J usage is TRBJ2-7, with 15 bases fitting TRBD2. The CDR3 spans 16 residues. Germline CDR1 is MNHEY and CDR2 is SMNVEV (reference sequence). The V and J ends lost 6 bases and 5 bases, in that order; junction bases with no gene match: 8. The CDR3 nucleotides read TGTGCCAGCAGACGTCGGACTAGCGGGAGGGAACACGAGCAGTACTTC. Encoded protein: CASRRRTSGREHEQYF.

The rearrangement joins TRBV19 to TRBJ1-5; 7 bases map to TRBD1. The CDR3 has 13 amino acids. Germline-derived CDR1 and CDR2 are LNHDA and SQIVND (reference sequence). V lost 8 bases, J lost 6 bases, and 7 bases stayed unmatched. The CDR3 nucleotides are TGTGCCAGTCATGACAGGGAAGGTCAGCCCCAGCATTTT. Translating it yields CASHDREGQPQHF.

The genes are TRBV7-2 and TRBJ1-5, with D maybe TRBD1 (5 bases). Germline lookup yields CDR1 SGHTA and CDR2 FQGNSA. CDR3 size: 12 residues. V dropped 1 base and J dropped 10 bases, with 8 bases sitting between them. The CDR3 reads CASSLGDGPQHF. The DNA of the CDR3 is TGTGCCAGCAGCTTAGGGGACGGTCCCCAGCATTTT.

This clone came up once. The chain's CDR3 is CASAGGRHGELFF. CDR3 nucleotides: TGTGCCAGCGCCGGGGGTCGGCACGGGGAGCTGTTTTTT. This chain uses TRBV27 with TRBJ2-2; the D gene is possibly TRBD2 (6 bases). Germline V gene lookup returns CDR1 MNHEY and CDR2 SMNVEV (reference sequence). CDR3 length equals 13 residues. V was pared by 8 bases and J by 7 bases, with 14 bases between.